This TCR beta chain was recovered during a study of cytomegalovirus exposure and HLA in healthy donors. Findings and limits, study-wide: The study carried out a later analysis of TCR beta sequences. It associated about 15,000 of them with specific HLA alleles at a false discovery rate of 0.05. Later, an analysis found that common viral pathogens appeared to be linked with several of the most significant clusters. Reported findings show TCR beta sequences accurately forecast HLA-A and HLA-B alleles in most subjects. The study found most TCR sequences rare, yet found some public TCRs in many donors.

The CDR3 runs 14 residues. V was pared by 2 bases and J by 4 bases, with 9 bases between. The germline V gene encodes CDR1 MDHEN and CDR2 SYDVKM. With respect to this clone: Its antigen is unidentified.

The PCR used 60 Vbeta and 13 Jbeta primers. The method was immunoSEQ multiplex PCR; TCRdb's version includes in-frame clones alone and lacks a portion of them. The sample yields approximately 200,000 clones, approximately 85% seen once. Input material: PBMCs. The receptor's source is a woman in her 50s in good health and CMV-seronegative. The V call is TRBV28, the J call TRBJ1-5, with D maybe TRBD1 (5 bases). The CDR3 loop reads CASSLDSYNQPQHF. DNA of the CDR3: TGTGCCAGCAGTTTAGACAGTTATAATCAGCCCCAGCATTTT.